A selection of T cell receptor beta chains follows, all from one sample in a study of cytomegalovirus exposure and HLA in healthy donors. Profiling relied on immunoSEQ multiplex PCR, and the TCRdb table lists in-frame clones only, not all of them. The sample contains 70,000 to 75,000 clones, about 93% of which appear only once. The sample taken for sequencing was PBMCs. These receptors originate from a young woman in good health and CMV-seropositive. CDR3s include the opening cysteine and the closing phenylalanine or tryptophan. Fields, in order: V gene, D gene, J gene, CDR3 length, clone size, CDR3 protein, CDR3 DNA. A D gene is named only where the DNA matches it firmly. Not every row has a clone size; where given, it reads once, few, many or a size class.

TRBV18	.	TRBJ2-1	15	once	CASSPQAGLRNEQFF	TGTGCCAGCTCACCTCAGGCTGGACTTAGAAATGAGCAGTTCTTC
TRBV27	TRBD1	TRBJ2-6	18	.	CASSLSGTGVGGANVLTF	TGTGCCAGCAGTTTATCAGGGACAGGGGTGGGAGGGGCCAACGTCCTGACTTTC
TRBV10-3	.	TRBJ1-2	13	.	CAISPGPDYGYTF	TGTGCCATCTCTCCAGGTCCTGACTATGGCTACACCTTC
TRBV5-1	TRBD1	TRBJ2-7	17	.	CASSLASGQGDTYEQYF	TGCGCCAGCAGCTTGGCCTCGGGACAGGGGGATACCTACGAGCAGTACTTC
TRBV12-5	.	TRBJ1-6	15	.	CASGLGYSSGSPLHF	TGTGCTAGTGGTTTGGGCTACAGTAGCGGTTCACCCCTCCACTTT
TRBV2	TRBD2	TRBJ2-2	14	.	CASKVAGAAGELFF	TGTGCCAGTAAAGTAGCGGGAGCCGCCGGGGAGCTGTTTTTT
TRBV6-5	.	TRBJ2-1	12	.	CASSYSRDEQFF	TGTGCCAGCAGTTACTCGAGAGATGAGCAGTTCTTC
TRBV28	.	TRBJ1-1	13	.	CASTMRSDTEAFF	TGTGCCAGCACCATGCGGTCCGACACTGAAGCTTTCTTT
TRBV6-4	.	TRBJ2-1	15	.	CASSVLPGSYNEQFF	TGTGCCAGCAGTGTACTACCGGGTTCCTACAATGAGCAGTTCTTC
TRBV5-1	TRBD1	TRBJ2-7	15	.	CASSGGGQGANEQYF	TGCGCCAGCAGCGGGGGGGGACAGGGGGCAAACGAGCAGTACTTC
TRBV6-4	TRBD2	TRBJ2-1	15	few	CASSEAGGSYNEQFF	TGTGCCAGCAGTGAAGCGGGGGGCTCCTACAATGAGCAGTTCTTC
TRBV5-1	.	TRBJ1-2	14	.	CASSTAGTSSGYTF	TGCGCCAGCAGCACCGCCGGGACATCGAGCGGCTACACCTTC
TRBV30	.	TRBJ2-1	12	.	CAWREVTNEQFF	TGTGCCTGGAGGGAGGTAACCAATGAGCAGTTCTTC
TRBV7-2	.	TRBJ1-1	16	.	CASSPEGGGLGTEAFF	TGTGCCAGCAGCCCAGAAGGCGGGGGGCTAGGAACTGAAGCTTTCTTT
TRBV2	TRBD2	TRBJ2-7	18	once	CASSGGTSGRVLSYEQYF	TGTGCCAGCAGTGGAGGGACTAGCGGGAGGGTGTTGTCCTACGAGCAGTACTTC
TRBV10-3	.	TRBJ2-3	14	.	CAIRRGQDTDTQYF	TGTGCCATCAGAAGGGGACAAGACACAGATACGCAGTATTTT
TRBV5-1	TRBD2	TRBJ2-2	16	.	CASSLEAGVNTGELFF	TGCGCCAGCAGCTTGGAAGCGGGGGTGAACACCGGGGAGCTGTTTTTT
TRBV5-1	.	TRBJ2-1	16	.	CASSRRLGLSYNEQFF	TGCGCCAGCAGCCGCCGACTGGGGCTATCCTACAATGAGCAGTTCTTC
TRBV27	.	TRBJ1-5	16	.	CASSLSGGEGNQPQHF	TGTGCCAGCAGCTTAAGCGGGGGGGAAGGCAATCAGCCCCAGCATTTT
TRBV2	.	TRBJ1-4	13	.	CASSDHTSEKLFF	TGTGCCAGCAGTGATCACACGTCTGAAAAACTGTTTTTT
TRBV30	.	TRBJ1-4	12	.	CAWSRVGEKLFF	TGTGCCTGGAGCAGGGTTGGTGAAAAACTGTTTTTT
TRBV9	.	TRBJ1-3	14	.	CASSLTVSGNTIYF	TGTGCCAGCAGCCTCACTGTCTCTGGAAACACCATATATTTT
TRBV10-1	TRBD2	TRBJ2-1	15	few	CASSVASGNNNEQFF	TGCGCCAGCAGTGTAGCTAGCGGGAATAACAATGAGCAGTTCTTC
TRBV19	.	TRBJ1-4	16	.	CASSIPHGGGYEKLFF	TGTGCCAGTAGTATCCCCCACGGGGGAGGGTATGAAAAACTGTTTTTT
TRBV11-2	.	TRBJ2-2	15	.	CASSLVGAGTGELFF	TGTGCCAGCAGCTTAGTGGGGGCTGGCACCGGGGAGCTGTTTTTT
TRBV11-2	TRBD1	TRBJ2-7	12	.	CASRDRGYEQYF	TGTGCCAGCAGAGACAGGGGTTACGAGCAGTACTTC
TRBV25-1	TRBD1	TRBJ1-2	13	.	CASNGGQKYGYTF	TGTGCCAGCAACGGGGGACAGAAGTATGGCTACACCTTC
TRBV25-1	TRBD1	TRBJ1-4	14	.	CASSEGQGHEKLFF	TGTGCCAGCAGTGAGGGACAGGGCCATGAAAAACTGTTTTTT
TRBV7-3	.	TRBJ2-3	18	.	CASSPLAAPNGATDTQYF	TGTGCCAGCAGCCCTCTTGCGGCCCCTAATGGGGCCACAGATACGCAGTATTTT
TRBV5-1	.	TRBJ1-1	23	.	CASSFYGDPPRLTWGMEGTEAFF	TGCGCCAGCAGCTTCTATGGAGACCCACCTAGACTGACGTGGGGGATGGAGGGCACTGAAGCTTTCTTT
TRBV4-2	.	TRBJ2-7	13	.	CASSQVGSYEQYF	TGTGCCAGCAGCCAAGTCGGTTCCTACGAGCAGTACTTC
TRBV19	.	TRBJ1-2	15	.	CASSVRHPPNYGYTF	TGTGCCAGTAGTGTGAGACACCCCCCTAACTATGGCTACACCTTC
TRBV10-3	TRBD1	TRBJ2-3	14	.	CAISYRTGPDTQYF	TGTGCCATCAGTTACAGGACAGGGCCTGATACGCAGTATTTT
TRBV6-6	TRBD2	TRBJ2-1	14	.	CASRGGSGNNEQFF	TGTGCCAGCAGGGGCGGGAGCGGGAACAATGAGCAGTTCTTC
TRBV6-6	.	TRBJ2-7	15	.	CASSAAGTPPDEQYF	TGTGCCAGCAGTGCAGCCGGGACTCCACCTGACGAGCAGTACTTC
TRBV30	.	TRBJ2-3	12	.	CAWSVQTDTQYF	TGTGCCTGGAGTGTACAGACGGATACGCAGTATTTT
TRBV15	.	TRBJ2-1	16	once	CATSRGRGSWEDEQFF	TGTGCCACCAGCAGGGGGAGAGGGTCCTGGGAGGATGAGCAGTTCTTC
TRBV7-6	.	TRBJ1-5	13	.	CASSLDRRTPQHF	TGTGCCAGCAGCTTAGACCGGAGGACGCCCCAGCATTTT
TRBV11-2	TRBD1	TRBJ1-6	19	.	CASSPKGTGEKRYNSPLHF	TGTGCCAGCAGCCCCAAAGGGACAGGGGAGAAGAGGTATAATTCACCCCTCCACTTT
TRBV7-8	.	TRBJ1-3	16	.	CASSSGSTGIRNTIYF	TGTGCCAGCAGCTCCGGCTCCACAGGGATCAGAAACACCATATATTTT
TRBV29-1	TRBD1	TRBJ2-1	14	.	CSVVPGGSYNEQFF	TGCAGCGTTGTACCAGGGGGCTCCTACAATGAGCAGTTCTTC